This note documents a single TCR beta chain sequence. With 5 bases removed from V and 4 bases from J, the gap between germline ends came to 9 bases. The CDR3 is 13 residues long. The assay was immunoSEQ multiplex PCR, and TCRdb's table has in-frame clones only and misses some. The data show over 60,000 clones, with roughly nine tenths seen just once and roughly 1.3% held by the top ten. The data stem from a study of blood T cell repertoires in COVID-19. The chain recombines TRBV12-3 or TRBV12-4 with TRBJ1-3; the D gene is possibly TRBD1 (6 bases). The clonotype comes from a man aged 60 to 69 with acute or convalescent COVID-19. Sample: peripheral blood. The CDR3 nucleotides read TGTGCCAGCAGTCCCACAGGGGGAAACACCATATATTTT. The encoded protein is CASSPTGGNTIYF.